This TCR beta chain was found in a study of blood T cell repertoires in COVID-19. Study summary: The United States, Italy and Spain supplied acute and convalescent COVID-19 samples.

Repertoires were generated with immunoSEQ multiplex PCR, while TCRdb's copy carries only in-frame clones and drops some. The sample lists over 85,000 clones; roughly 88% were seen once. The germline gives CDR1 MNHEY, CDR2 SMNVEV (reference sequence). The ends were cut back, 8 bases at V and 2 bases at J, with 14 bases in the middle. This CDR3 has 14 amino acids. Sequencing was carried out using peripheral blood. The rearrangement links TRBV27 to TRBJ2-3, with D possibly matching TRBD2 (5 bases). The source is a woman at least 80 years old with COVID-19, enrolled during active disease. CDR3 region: CASSRGRFTDTQYF. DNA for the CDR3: TGTGCCAGCTCACGCGGGCGGTTCACAGATACGCAGTATTTT.